These T cell receptor beta chains were read from a single sample in a study of CD8 T cells in Susac syndrome. One entry per CDR3 protein, called by TCRdb with MiXCR from the immunoSEQ multiplex PCR reads. Of 190,000 or so distinct CDR3 sequences listed, more than 85% are singletons. Sequencing was carried out using CD4+ T cells from PBMCs. The receptors originated from a human donor with multiple sclerosis. CDR3s include the opening cysteine and the closing phenylalanine or tryptophan. The order of the fields is clone size, V gene, D gene, J gene, CDR3 DNA, CDR3 protein. D genes are given only for firm matches. A row's size may be missing; if present it is once, few, many or a size class.

size: -
V: TRBV19
D: -
J: TRBJ2-7
DNA: TGTGCCATTACGATGCAGGACGAGCAGTACTTC
CDR3: CAITMQDEQYF

size: -
V: TRBV30
D: -
J: TRBJ1-2
DNA: TGTGCCTGGAGTGGAGGGGTTGGCTACACCTTC
CDR3: CAWSGGVGYTF

size: -
V: TRBV3-1
D: -
J: TRBJ1-3
DNA: TGTGCCAGCTCCTTCGCTGGAAACACCATATATTTT
CDR3: CASSFAGNTIYF

size: -
V: TRBV4-2
D: -
J: TRBJ2-6
DNA: TGTGCCAGCAGCCAAGATTGGACCTTGACTGGGGCCAACGTCCTGACTTTC
CDR3: CASSQDWTLTGANVLTF

size: -
V: TRBV6-2/TRBV6-3
D: TRBD2
J: TRBJ2-1
DNA: TGTGCCAGCAGTTACGGGACTGAGCGGGGTCCGTTCTTC
CDR3: CASSYGTERGPFF

size: -
V: TRBV29-1
D: -
J: TRBJ2-1
DNA: TGCAGCGTTGAGACGGCTACGCCGGATCGGTTCTTC
CDR3: CSVETATPDRFF

size: -
V: TRBV20-1
D: -
J: TRBJ2-1
DNA: TGCAGTGCTAGGAATGCGGGGCCGACCAATGAGCAGTTCTTC
CDR3: CSARNAGPTNEQFF

size: -
V: TRBV3-1
D: -
J: TRBJ2-7
DNA: TGTGCCAGCAGCCAAGCTGGGTACGCAGCCTCCTACGAGCAGTACTTC
CDR3: CASSQAGYAASYEQYF

size: -
V: TRBV7-8
D: -
J: TRBJ1-1
DNA: TGTGCCAGCAACATTCGAGGGAGAGGGGCTGAAGCTTTCTTT
CDR3: CASNIRGRGAEAFF

size: -
V: TRBV12-3/TRBV12-4
D: TRBD2
J: TRBJ2-3
DNA: TGTGCCAGCAGTCGGACTAGCGGCCCGCTGCAGGATACGCAGTATTTT
CDR3: CASSRTSGPLQDTQYF

size: -
V: TRBV2
D: -
J: TRBJ1-2
DNA: TGTGCCAGCAGTGAAGATCTTAACTATGGCTACACCTTC
CDR3: CASSEDLNYGYTF

size: -
V: TRBV18
D: -
J: TRBJ2-2
DNA: TGTGCCAGCTCACCACGGGAGACCGGGGAGCTGTTTTTT
CDR3: CASSPRETGELFF

size: few
V: TRBV12-3/TRBV12-4
D: -
J: TRBJ1-1
DNA: TGTGCCAGCAGTCCCACCACGAACACTGAAGCTTTCTTT
CDR3: CASSPTTNTEAFF

size: -
V: TRBV7-9
D: -
J: TRBJ2-5
DNA: TGTGCCAGCATAGGGGGTTCCGTCCAAGAGACCCAGTACTTC
CDR3: CASIGGSVQETQYF

size: -
V: TRBV20-1
D: -
J: TRBJ2-6
DNA: TGCAGTGCTCTGGAAAGCTCTGGGGCCAACGTCCTGACTTTC
CDR3: CSALESSGANVLTF

size: -
V: TRBV9
D: -
J: TRBJ2-1
DNA: TGTGCCAGCAGCGTAGGGGGGGAGGTTGGCAATGAGCAGTTCTTC
CDR3: CASSVGGEVGNEQFF

size: -
V: TRBV5-1
D: TRBD1
J: TRBJ1-2
DNA: TGCGCCAGCAGCTCCCTTGGGACAGGCGACGGAGCTAACTATGGCTACACCTTC
CDR3: CASSSLGTGDGANYGYTF

size: -
V: TRBV15
D: -
J: TRBJ2-1
DNA: TGTGCCACCAGCAGAGTTGAAGTGTCCCGAGACAATGAGCAGTTCTTC
CDR3: CATSRVEVSRDNEQFF

size: -
V: TRBV7-3
D: TRBD1
J: TRBJ2-7
DNA: TGTGCCAGCAGCTTACGGGACAGGGGCTACGAGCAGTACTTC
CDR3: CASSLRDRGYEQYF

size: -
V: TRBV2
D: -
J: TRBJ2-3
DNA: TGTGCCAGCACCCGGGACCGGGGAGCGGCAGATACGCAGTATTTT
CDR3: CASTRDRGAADTQYF

size: -
V: TRBV30
D: TRBD1
J: TRBJ2-2
DNA: TGTGCCTGGAGGGGACAGGTCACCGGGGAGCTGTTTTTT
CDR3: CAWRGQVTGELFF

size: -
V: TRBV25-1
D: -
J: TRBJ2-3
DNA: TGTGCCAGCAGTGATGGGGGGACCCCGAGAACAGATACGCAGTATTTT
CDR3: CASSDGGTPRTDTQYF

size: -
V: TRBV7-2
D: -
J: TRBJ1-2
DNA: TGTGCCAGCAGCACGGCGGGACACTATGGCTACACCTTC
CDR3: CASSTAGHYGYTF

size: -
V: TRBV7-2
D: -
J: TRBJ1-5
DNA: TGTGCCAGCAGCATCCTTGCGGGGGCAGGCCAGCCCCAGCATTTT
CDR3: CASSILAGAGQPQHF

size: once
V: TRBV7-9
D: TRBD2
J: TRBJ2-1
DNA: TGTGCCAGCAGCTTGGCTAGCGGGGGGGCCGGTGAGCAGTTCTTC
CDR3: CASSLASGGAGEQFF

size: -
V: TRBV20-1
D: -
J: TRBJ2-3
DNA: TGCAGTGCTAGCACGAGCGTTCGCACAGATACGCAGTATTTT
CDR3: CSASTSVRTDTQYF

size: -
V: TRBV30
D: -
J: TRBJ1-1
DNA: TGTGCCTGGAGTTTTGTGAACACTGAAGCTTTCTTT
CDR3: CAWSFVNTEAFF

size: -
V: TRBV27
D: TRBD1
J: TRBJ1-1
DNA: TGTGCCAGCAGTTTAGGAGTGGGACAGTTCGCGAACACTGAAGCTTTCTTT
CDR3: CASSLGVGQFANTEAFF

size: -
V: TRBV3-1
D: -
J: TRBJ1-2
DNA: TGTGCCAGCAGCGCCAGTGGGCAGCATAACTATGGCTACACCTTC
CDR3: CASSASGQHNYGYTF

size: -
V: TRBV5-1
D: -
J: TRBJ2-3
DNA: TGCGCCAGCAGCTTGGACGGGACTCGGTCGGATACGCAGTATTTT
CDR3: CASSLDGTRSDTQYF

size: -
V: TRBV19
D: TRBD1
J: TRBJ2-1
DNA: TGTGCCAGTAGTATGGGACAGACCAACAATGAGCAGTTCTTC
CDR3: CASSMGQTNNEQFF

size: -
V: TRBV30
D: TRBD1
J: TRBJ1-2
DNA: TGTGCCTGCGAGCCGGGACAGGGGAACTATGGCTACACCTTC
CDR3: CACEPGQGNYGYTF

size: -
V: TRBV3-1
D: TRBD1
J: TRBJ2-1
DNA: TGTGCCAGCAGCCAAGGCGGGACAGGGTACAATGAGCAGTTCTTC
CDR3: CASSQGGTGYNEQFF

size: -
V: TRBV4-1
D: TRBD2
J: TRBJ2-3
DNA: TGCGCCAGCAGCCTCCATGGGGGGGACCCGAGCACAGATACGCAGTATTTT
CDR3: CASSLHGGDPSTDTQYF

size: -
V: TRBV15
D: TRBD1
J: TRBJ1-5
DNA: TGTGCCACCAGCCCGGACAGGGTGGGGCAGCCCCAGCATTTT
CDR3: CATSPDRVGQPQHF

size: -
V: TRBV24-1
D: -
J: TRBJ2-3
DNA: TGTGCCACCAGTGATCCCGGGACTTCAACAGATACGCAGTATTTT
CDR3: CATSDPGTSTDTQYF

size: once
V: TRBV20-1
D: -
J: TRBJ2-5
DNA: TGCAGTGCTCCCACCCGTGGGGCGGAGACCCAGTACTTC
CDR3: CSAPTRGAETQYF

size: once
V: TRBV2
D: TRBD1
J: TRBJ2-1
DNA: TGTGCCGGGTCTCGGGACAGAGTGGGCAATGAGCAGTTCTTC
CDR3: CAGSRDRVGNEQFF

size: -
V: TRBV6-5
D: TRBD1
J: TRBJ1-1
DNA: TGTGCCAGCAATTCCCGCGGGGCCCGGGACAGGGAGTTCACTGAAGCTTTCTTT
CDR3: CASNSRGARDREFTEAFF

size: -
V: TRBV7-3
D: TRBD2
J: TRBJ2-1
DNA: TGTGCCAGCAGTCCGGGACTAGCGGGGACTGAGCAGTTCTTC
CDR3: CASSPGLAGTEQFF

size: -
V: TRBV25-1
D: TRBD1
J: TRBJ2-3
DNA: TGTGCCAGCAGTGTCAGGACAGGGCAGAGCACAGATACGCAGTATTTT
CDR3: CASSVRTGQSTDTQYF

size: -
V: TRBV12-3/TRBV12-4
D: -
J: TRBJ1-6
DNA: TGTGCCAGCAGTTTAGAGGGACCCCTCCACTTT
CDR3: CASSLEGPLHF

size: -
V: TRBV7-9
D: -
J: TRBJ2-7
DNA: TGTGCCAGCAGCGGTGACTTCAGGGGACCCGGCTACGAGCAGTACTTC
CDR3: CASSGDFRGPGYEQYF

size: -
V: TRBV14
D: -
J: TRBJ2-1
DNA: TGTGCCAGCAGCCAAGTATGGCGGACGCCGCGCAATGAGCAGTTCTTC
CDR3: CASSQVWRTPRNEQFF

size: -
V: TRBV10-3
D: TRBD1
J: TRBJ1-5
DNA: TGTGCCATCGCTACCGGGACAGAGGGGAATCAGCCCCAGCATTTT
CDR3: CAIATGTEGNQPQHF

size: -
V: TRBV20-1
D: -
J: TRBJ1-1
DNA: TGCAGTGCTAGCCACACTGAAGCTTTCTTT
CDR3: CSASHTEAFF

size: -
V: TRBV7-2
D: -
J: TRBJ2-5
DNA: TGTGCCAGCAGCTTAAGCTCGGGCGAGACCCAGTACTTC
CDR3: CASSLSSGETQYF

size: -
V: TRBV4-1
D: -
J: TRBJ2-7
DNA: TGCGCCAGCAGCCAAGATGCAGGGAGGCCTACCTACGAGCAGTACTTC
CDR3: CASSQDAGRPTYEQYF

size: -
V: TRBV27
D: -
J: TRBJ1-1
DNA: TGTGCCAGCAGTCCCTCGGGACGGCCGAACACTGAAGCTTTCTTT
CDR3: CASSPSGRPNTEAFF

size: -
V: TRBV30
D: -
J: TRBJ1-1
DNA: TGTGCCTGGAGTGTCCGTGCCACTGAAGCTTTCTTT
CDR3: CAWSVRATEAFF

size: -
V: TRBV9
D: -
J: TRBJ2-5
DNA: TGTGCCAGCAGCGTAGGACCCCATTACACTCAAGAGACCCAGTACTTC
CDR3: CASSVGPHYTQETQYF

size: -
V: TRBV30
D: -
J: TRBJ1-5
DNA: TGTGCCTGGGATGACAGAGCCCATCAGCCCCAGCATTTT
CDR3: CAWDDRAHQPQHF

size: -
V: TRBV20-1
D: TRBD1
J: TRBJ2-7
DNA: TGCAGTGCTAGAAGAGGGGGCGCGGGTTACGAGCAGTACTTC
CDR3: CSARRGGAGYEQYF

size: -
V: TRBV20-1
D: -
J: TRBJ1-4
DNA: TGCAGTGCCCAACGTAACGGAAAACTGTTTTTT
CDR3: CSAQRNGKLFF

size: -
V: TRBV19
D: -
J: TRBJ1-6
DNA: TGTGCCAGTAGTATTCGGGACGACGGATCACCCCTCCACTTT
CDR3: CASSIRDDGSPLHF

size: -
V: TRBV9
D: -
J: TRBJ2-2
DNA: TGTGCCAGCAGCGTAGGCAGGGGAACCGGGGAGCTGTTTTTT
CDR3: CASSVGRGTGELFF

size: -
V: TRBV2
D: -
J: TRBJ2-5
DNA: TGTGCCAGCAGTGTTTCTACAGGGCGAGAGACCCAGTACTTC
CDR3: CASSVSTGRETQYF

size: once
V: TRBV12-3/TRBV12-4
D: -
J: TRBJ2-5
DNA: TGTGCCAGCACGGAGAGCTCGGGAGAGACCCAGTACTTC
CDR3: CASTESSGETQYF

size: -
V: TRBV19
D: -
J: TRBJ2-2
DNA: TGTGCCAGTAGAATGCTGGGTCGAGGCGGGGAGCTGTTTTTT
CDR3: CASRMLGRGGELFF

size: -
V: TRBV20-1
D: TRBD1
J: TRBJ1-1
DNA: TGCAGTGCTAGTTATATGACAGGGGGGTTGGGTGAAGCTTTCTTT
CDR3: CSASYMTGGLGEAFF